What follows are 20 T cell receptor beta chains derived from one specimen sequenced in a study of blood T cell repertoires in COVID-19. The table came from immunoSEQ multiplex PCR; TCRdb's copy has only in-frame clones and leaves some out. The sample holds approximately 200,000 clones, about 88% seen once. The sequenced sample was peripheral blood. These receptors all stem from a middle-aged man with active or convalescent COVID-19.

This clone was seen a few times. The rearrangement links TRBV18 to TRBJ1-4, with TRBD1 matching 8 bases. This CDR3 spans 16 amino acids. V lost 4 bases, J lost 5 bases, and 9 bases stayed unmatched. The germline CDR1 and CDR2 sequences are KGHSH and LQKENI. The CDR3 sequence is CASSLNGQGGNEKLFF. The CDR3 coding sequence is TGTGCCAGCTCACTTAACGGACAGGGTGGGAATGAAAAACTGTTTTTT.

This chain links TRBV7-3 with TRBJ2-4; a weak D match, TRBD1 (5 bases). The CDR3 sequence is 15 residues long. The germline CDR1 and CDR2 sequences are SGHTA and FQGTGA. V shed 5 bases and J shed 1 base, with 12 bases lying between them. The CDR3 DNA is TGTGCCAGCAGCCAGGGCCCCCTGGCCAAAAACATTCAGTACTTC. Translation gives CASSQGPLAKNIQYF.

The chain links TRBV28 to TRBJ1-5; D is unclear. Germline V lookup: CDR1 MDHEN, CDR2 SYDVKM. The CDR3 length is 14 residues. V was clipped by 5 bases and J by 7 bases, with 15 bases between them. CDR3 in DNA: TGTGCCAGCAGTCCCCACCGCAGGCCCCAGCCCCAGCATTTT. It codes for CASSPHRRPQPQHF.

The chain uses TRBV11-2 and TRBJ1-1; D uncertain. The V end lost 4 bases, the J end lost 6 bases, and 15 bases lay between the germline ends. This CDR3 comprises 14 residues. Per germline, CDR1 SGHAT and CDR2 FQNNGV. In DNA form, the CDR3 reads TGTGCCAGCAGCTCACCGGGTCGGGAGTCTGAAGCTTTCTTT. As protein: CASSSPGRESEAFF. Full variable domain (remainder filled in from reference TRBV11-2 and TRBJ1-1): EAGVAQSPRYKIIEKRQSVAFWCNPISGHATLYWYQQILGQGPKLLIQFQNNGVVDDSQLPKDRFSAERLKGVDSTLKIQPAKLEDSAVYLCASSSPGRESEAFFGQGTRLTVV.

CDR3 nucleotides: TGTGCCAGCAGCCCCACTTCCACTACCTACAATGAGCAGTTCTTC. This codes for CASSPTSTTYNEQFF. The J gene is TRBJ2-1, the V gene TRBV5-4; no clear D. There are 15 residues in the CDR3. V lost 4 bases and J 2 bases, leaving 13 bases between the germline ends. Germline lookup yields CDR1 SGHNT and CDR2 YYREEE (reference sequence).

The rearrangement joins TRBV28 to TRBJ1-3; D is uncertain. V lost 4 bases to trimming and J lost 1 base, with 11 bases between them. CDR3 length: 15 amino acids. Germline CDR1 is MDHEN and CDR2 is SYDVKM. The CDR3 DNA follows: TGTGCCAGCAGTTCGCATCTTACATCTGGAAACACCATATATTTT. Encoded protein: CASSSHLTSGNTIYF.

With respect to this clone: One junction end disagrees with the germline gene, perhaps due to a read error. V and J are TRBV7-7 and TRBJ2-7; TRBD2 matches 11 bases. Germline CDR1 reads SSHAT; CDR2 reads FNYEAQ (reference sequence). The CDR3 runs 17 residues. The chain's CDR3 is CASSLAGGRFKTYEQYF. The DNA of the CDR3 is TGTGCTAGCAGCTTAGCGGGGGGGCGATTCAAAACCTACGAGCAGTACTTC. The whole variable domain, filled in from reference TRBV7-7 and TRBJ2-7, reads GAGVSQSPRYKVTKRGQDVTLRCDPISSHATLYWYQQALGQGPEFLTYFNYEAQPDKSGLPSDRFSAERPEGSISTLTIQRTEQRDSAMYRCASSLAGGRFKTYEQYFGPGTRLTVT.

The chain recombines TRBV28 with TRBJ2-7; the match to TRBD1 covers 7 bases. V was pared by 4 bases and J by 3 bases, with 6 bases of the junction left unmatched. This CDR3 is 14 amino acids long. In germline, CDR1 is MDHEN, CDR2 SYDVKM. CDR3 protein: CASSSPDRSYEQYF. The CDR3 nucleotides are TGTGCCAGCAGTTCCCCGGACAGGAGCTACGAGCAGTACTTC. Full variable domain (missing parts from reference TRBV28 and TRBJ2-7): DVKVTQSSRYLVKRTGEKVFLECVQDMDHENMFWYRQDPGLGLRLIYFSYDVKMKEKGDIPEGYSVSREKKERFSLILESASTNQTSMYLCASSSPDRSYEQYFGPGTRLTVT.

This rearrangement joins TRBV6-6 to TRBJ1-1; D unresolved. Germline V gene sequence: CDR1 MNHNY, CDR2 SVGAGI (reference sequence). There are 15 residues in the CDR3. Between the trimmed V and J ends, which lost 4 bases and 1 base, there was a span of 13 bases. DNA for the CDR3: TGTGCCAGCAGTTTACCCGGTCGGGAGAACACTGAAGCTTTCTTT. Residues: CASSLPGRENTEAFF.

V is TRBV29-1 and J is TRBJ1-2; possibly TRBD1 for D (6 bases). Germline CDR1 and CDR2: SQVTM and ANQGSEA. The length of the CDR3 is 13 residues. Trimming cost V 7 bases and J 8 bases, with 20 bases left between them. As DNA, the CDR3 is TGCAGCGCTGAGCCCCAGGGGAAGAGCGGCTACACCTTC. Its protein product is CSAEPQGKSGYTF. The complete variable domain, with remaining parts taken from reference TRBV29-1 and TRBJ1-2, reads SAVISQKPSRDICQRGTSLTIQCQVDSQVTMMFWYRQQPGQSLTLIATANQGSEATYESGFVIDKFPISRPNLTFSTLTVSNMSPEDSSIYLCSAEPQGKSGYTFGSGTRLTVV.

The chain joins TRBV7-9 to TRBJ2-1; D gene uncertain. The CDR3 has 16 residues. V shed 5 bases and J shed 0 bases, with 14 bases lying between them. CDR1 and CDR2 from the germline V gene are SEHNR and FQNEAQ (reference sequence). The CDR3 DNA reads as TGTGCCAGCAGCCCCTCCTATGGGCGCTCCTACAATGAGCAGTTCTTC. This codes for CASSPSYGRSYNEQFF.

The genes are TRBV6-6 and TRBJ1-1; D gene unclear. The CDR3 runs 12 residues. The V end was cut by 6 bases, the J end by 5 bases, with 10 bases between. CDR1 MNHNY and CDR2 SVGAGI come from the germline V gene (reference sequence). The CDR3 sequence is CASRASETEAFF. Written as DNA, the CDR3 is TGTGCCAGCAGGGCTTCGGAGACTGAAGCTTTCTTT.

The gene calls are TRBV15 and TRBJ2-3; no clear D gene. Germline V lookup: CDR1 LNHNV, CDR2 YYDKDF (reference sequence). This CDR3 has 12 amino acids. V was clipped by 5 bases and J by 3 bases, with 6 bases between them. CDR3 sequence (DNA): TGTGCCACCAGCTCCCATACAGATACGCAGTATTTT. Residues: CATSSHTDTQYF.

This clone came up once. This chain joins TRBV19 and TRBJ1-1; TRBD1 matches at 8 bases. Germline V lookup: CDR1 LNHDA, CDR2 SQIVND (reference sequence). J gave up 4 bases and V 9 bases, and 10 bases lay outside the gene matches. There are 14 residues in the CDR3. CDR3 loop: CASHLTGASTEAFF. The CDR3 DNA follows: TGTGCCAGCCATTTGACAGGGGCGAGCACTGAAGCTTTCTTT.

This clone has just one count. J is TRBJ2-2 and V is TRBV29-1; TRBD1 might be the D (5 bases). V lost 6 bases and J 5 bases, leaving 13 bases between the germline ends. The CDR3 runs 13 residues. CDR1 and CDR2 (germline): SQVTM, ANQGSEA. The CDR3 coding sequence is TGCAGCGTCCAGGGAAGCGATACCGGGGAGCTGTTTTTT. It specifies CSVQGSDTGELFF.

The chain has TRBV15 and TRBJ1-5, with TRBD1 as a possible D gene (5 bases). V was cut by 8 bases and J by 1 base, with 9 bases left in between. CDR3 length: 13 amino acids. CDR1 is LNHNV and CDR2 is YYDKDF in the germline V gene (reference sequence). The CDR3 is CATSRGSNQPQHF. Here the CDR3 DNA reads TGTGCCACCTCCCGGGGGAGCAATCAGCCCCAGCATTTT.

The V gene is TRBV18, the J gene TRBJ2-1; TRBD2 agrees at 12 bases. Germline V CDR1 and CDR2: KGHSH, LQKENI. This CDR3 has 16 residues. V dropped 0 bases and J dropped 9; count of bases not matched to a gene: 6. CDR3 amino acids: CASSPPLAGGPGEQFF. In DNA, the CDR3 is TGTGCCAGCTCACCACCTCTAGCGGGAGGGCCAGGTGAGCAGTTCTTC.

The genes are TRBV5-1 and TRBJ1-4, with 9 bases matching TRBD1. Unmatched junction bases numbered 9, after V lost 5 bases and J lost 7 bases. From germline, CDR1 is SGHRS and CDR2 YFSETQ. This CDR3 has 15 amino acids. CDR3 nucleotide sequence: TGCGCCAGCAGAGGGGGGACAGGGAGCACTGAAAAACTGTTTTTT. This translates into CASRGGTGSTEKLFF.

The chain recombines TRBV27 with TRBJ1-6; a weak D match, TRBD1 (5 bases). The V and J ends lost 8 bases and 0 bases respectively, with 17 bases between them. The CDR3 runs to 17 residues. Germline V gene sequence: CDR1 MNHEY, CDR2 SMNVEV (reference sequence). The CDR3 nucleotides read TGTGCCAGCCGTATTGGGGGGGAGAGCTCCTATAATTCACCCCTCCACTTT. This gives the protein CASRIGGESSYNSPLHF.

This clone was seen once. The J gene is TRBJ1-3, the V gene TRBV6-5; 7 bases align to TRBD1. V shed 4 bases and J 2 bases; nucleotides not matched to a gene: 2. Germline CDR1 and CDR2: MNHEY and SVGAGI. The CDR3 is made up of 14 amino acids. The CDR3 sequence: CASSLTGAGNTIYF. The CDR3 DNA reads TGTGCCAGCAGTTTAACAGGGGCTGGAAACACCATATATTTT.